The entry below gives a single T cell receptor beta chain sequence along with its context. Germline trimming cut 10 bases from V and 4 bases from J; bases unmatched to any gene: 10. The CDR3 runs to 15 residues. Looked up from germline, CDR1 is LNHDA and CDR2 is SQIVND (reference sequence). Repertoires were generated with immunoSEQ multiplex PCR, while TCRdb's copy carries only in-frame clones and drops some. The sample carries about 140,000 clones, roughly 81% recorded once. The data derive from a study of cytomegalovirus exposure and HLA in healthy donors. Sequenced input: PBMCs. The chain recombines TRBV19 with TRBJ2-2; TRBD2 aligns across 9 bases. This TCR was recovered from a woman in her 30s in good health and CMV-seronegative. CDR3 region: CATTEAGGRTGELFF. CDR3 nucleotide sequence: TGTGCCACTACCGAGGCGGGGGGGCGCACCGGGGAGCTGTTTTTT.